Listed below are T cell receptor beta chains from one sample, sequenced in a study of blood T cell repertoires in COVID-19. The protocol was immunoSEQ multiplex PCR, while the TCRdb copy is restricted to in-frame clones and leaves out a portion. The sample lists 150,000 to 200,000 clones; 60% to 80% were seen once. The sequenced sample was peripheral blood. All receptors come from a woman in her seventies with acute or convalescent COVID-19. Each CDR3 is given with its conserved first and last residue. A D gene is named only where the DNA matches it firmly. A row's size may be missing; if present it is once, few, many or a size class.

abundance	v_gene	d_gene	j_gene	CDR3nt	CDR3aa
NA	TRBV12-3/TRBV12-4	NA	TRBJ1-5	TGTGCCAGCAGTTTTAACAATCAGCCCCAGCATTTT	CASSFNNQPQHF
NA	TRBV7-9	TRBD1	TRBJ2-5	TGTGCCAGCAGCAAGGACAGGGGGCTTCGGGAGACCCAGTACTTC	CASSKDRGLRETQYF
NA	TRBV10-3	NA	TRBJ2-7	TGTGCCATCAGTGTAGGAGGGAACGAGCAGTACTTC	CAISVGGNEQYF
NA	TRBV7-8	NA	TRBJ1-1	TGTGCCAGCAGCTTAGCTTCGCGGTCACTAAACACTGAAGCTTTCTTT	CASSLASRSLNTEAFF
NA	TRBV30	NA	TRBJ2-2	TGTGCCTGGGCAGGGTTCTCGAACACCGGGGAGCTGTTTTTT	CAWAGFSNTGELFF
NA	TRBV4-1	TRBD2	TRBJ2-5	TGCGCCAGCAGCTCACCTTTAGCGGGAGGGGCGGAGACCCAGTACTTC	CASSSPLAGGAETQYF
NA	TRBV5-3	TRBD1	TRBJ1-3	TGTGCCAGAAGCTTGGTGTACCAGGGGGTCTCTGGAAACACCATATATTTT	CARSLVYQGVSGNTIYF
NA	TRBV15	NA	TRBJ2-1	TGTGCCACCAGCAGAGGGGCAGGGTCCAATGAGCAGTTCTTC	CATSRGAGSNEQFF
NA	TRBV6-4	TRBD2	TRBJ2-1	TGTGCCAGCAGTCCGACTAGCGGGATCCCCAGCTCCTACAATGAGCAGTTCTTC	CASSPTSGIPSSYNEQFF
NA	TRBV12-3/TRBV12-4	NA	TRBJ1-2	TGTGCCAGCAGTTGGGGCCGGACAGTAGGCTACACCTTC	CASSWGRTVGYTF
NA	TRBV11-3	NA	TRBJ2-1	TGTGCCAGCAGCTTAGTACGAGATGAGCAGTTCTTC	CASSLVRDEQFF
NA	TRBV10-1	TRBD2	TRBJ2-7	TGCGCCAGCAGTCATACTAGCGGGGCCTACGAGCAGTACTTC	CASSHTSGAYEQYF
once	TRBV5-1	TRBD2	TRBJ2-2	TGCGCCAGCAGCTTGGAGTCTAGCGGGAGAACCGGGGAGCTGTTTTTT	CASSLESSGRTGELFF
NA	TRBV6-1	NA	TRBJ1-2	TGTGCCAGCAGTGAATACGGGCGGGGAGGCTACACCTTC	CASSEYGRGGYTF
NA	TRBV9	TRBD2	TRBJ2-5	TGTGCCAGCAGCGTAGGCGGGAGAGACGAGACCCAGTACTTC	CASSVGGRDETQYF
NA	TRBV5-4	TRBD1	TRBJ2-1	TGTGCCAGCAGTCGAGACAGGGCAGCGCCAAATTACAATGAGCAGTTCTTC	CASSRDRAAPNYNEQFF
NA	TRBV27	NA	TRBJ1-2	TGTGCCAGCAGACCCGGGACAAATAACTATGGCTACACCTTC	CASRPGTNNYGYTF
NA	TRBV18	NA	TRBJ1-6	TGTGCCAGCTCACCATCCACCAGGGGAGTAAATTCACCCCTCCACTTT	CASSPSTRGVNSPLHF
NA	TRBV2	TRBD2	TRBJ2-7	TGTGCCAGCAGTGACGGGCTAGCGGGCCCCTACGAGCAGTACTTC	CASSDGLAGPYEQYF
many	TRBV10-3	TRBD2	TRBJ2-1	TGTGCCATCAGTTCAGCGGGAGGGATATTGAATGAGCAGTTCTTC	CAISSAGGILNEQFF
NA	TRBV9	TRBD1	TRBJ2-3	TGTGCCAGCAGCCGCGGAGGACAGGGCTTAGCAGATACGCAGTATTTT	CASSRGGQGLADTQYF
NA	TRBV11-3	TRBD2	TRBJ2-1	TGTGCCAGCAGCCGCGGGACTAGCGGGATGAATGAGCAGTTCTTC	CASSRGTSGMNEQFF
once	TRBV15	NA	TRBJ1-3	TGTGCCACCAGCAGACTAAGAGGCGGTGGAAACACCATATATTTT	CATSRLRGGGNTIYF
NA	TRBV7-9	TRBD2	TRBJ2-1	TGTGCCAGCAGCTTAGCCTCAACTAGCGGGACGGATGAGCAGTTCTTC	CASSLASTSGTDEQFF
NA	TRBV5-1	TRBD1	TRBJ1-2	TGCGCCAGCAGGCCGACCGGGACAGGAGCCTTCTATGGCTACACCTTC	CASRPTGTGAFYGYTF
NA	TRBV5-1	TRBD1	TRBJ1-2	TGCGCCAGCAGCTTCACTACGACCGGGACAGGGGATGGCTACACCTTC	CASSFTTTGTGDGYTF
NA	TRBV7-3	NA	TRBJ2-5	TGTGCCAGCAGCTTAGGTGCATTTTCGGGGACCCAGTACTTC	CASSLGAFSGTQYF